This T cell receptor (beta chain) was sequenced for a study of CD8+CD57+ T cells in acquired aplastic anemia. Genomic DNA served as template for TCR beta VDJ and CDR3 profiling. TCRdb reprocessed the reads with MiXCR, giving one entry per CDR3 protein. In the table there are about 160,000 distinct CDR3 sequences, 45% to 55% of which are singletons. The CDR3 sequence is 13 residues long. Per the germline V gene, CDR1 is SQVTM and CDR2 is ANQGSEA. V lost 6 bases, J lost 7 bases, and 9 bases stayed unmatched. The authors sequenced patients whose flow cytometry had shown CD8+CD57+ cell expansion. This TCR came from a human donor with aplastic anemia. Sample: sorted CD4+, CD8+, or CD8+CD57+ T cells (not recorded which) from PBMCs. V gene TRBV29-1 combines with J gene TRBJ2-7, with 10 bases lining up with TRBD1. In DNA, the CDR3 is TGCAGCGTCGGACAGGGGGGGACCGGGGAGCAGTACTTC. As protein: CSVGQGGTGEQYF.